This TCR beta chain was found in a study of CD8 T cells in Susac syndrome. The CDR3 runs 9 residues. Trimming took 10 bases from V and 5 from J, leaving 5 bases between them. The multiple sclerosis controls were treatment-naive patients affected by stable or active relapsing-remitting disease. An amount of RNA that ranged from roughly 0.5 to 1 ug was reverse transcribed with random hexamers. Amplification of TCR beta CDR3 by immunoSEQ multiplex PCR spanned 54 Vbeta and 13 Jbeta. TCRdb reprocessed the immunoSEQ multiplex PCR reads with MiXCR, giving one entry per CDR3 protein. The data show 190,000 or so distinct CDR3 sequences, with 90% to 95% seen just once and approximately 0.097% held by the top ten.

This sequence joins TRBV23-1 and TRBJ2-5; D call uncertain. TRBV23-1 is sorted into the ORF group, with uncertain function. This TCR derives from a human donor with multiple sclerosis. The sequencing sample was made of CD4+ T cells from PBMCs. As DNA, the CDR3 is TGCGCCAACAAGGAGACCCAGTACTTC. It specifies CANKETQYF.